This T cell receptor (beta chain) appears in the sequencing data of a study of cytomegalovirus exposure and HLA in healthy donors. Across the study: Clustering assigned 81% of the roughly 400 genotyped donors to the Caucasian-associated ancestry cluster. General observations from the study: Reports described diagnosis of cytomegalovirus status by the classifier as highly specific and sensitive. Cytomegalovirus-associated status was assigned to around 160 TCR beta chains.

This clone has a single count. Its target is not known. Use of 60 Vbeta and 13 Jbeta primers characterized the PCR. Clones were sequenced by immunoSEQ multiplex PCR, and TCRdb holds only the in-frame ones, with some missing. The table has some 200,000 clones, less than 85% seen once. CDR3 size: 14 residues. Between the trimmed V and J ends, which lost 0 bases and 4 bases, there was a span of 4 bases. From germline, CDR1 is SEHNR and CDR2 FQNEAQ (reference sequence). The receptor was isolated from a man aged 18 to 35 in good health and CMV-seronegative. Sequenced sample: PBMCs. The rearrangement links TRBV7-9 to TRBJ2-6; no definite D call. CDR3 nucleotide sequence: TGTGCCAGCAGCTTAGCCGGGGGGGCCAACGTCCTGACTTTC. Its translation: CASSLAGGANVLTF.